A selection of T cell receptor beta chains follows, all from one sample in a study of CD8+ T cells in alopecia areata. Using immunoSEQ multiplex PCR, the repertoire was profiled, and TCRdb retains in-frame clones only, with some absent. This sample carries under 200,000 clones, about three fifths of them seen once, and the ten largest clones take 0.7% to 1%. This specimen was CD4+ T cells sorted from blood, taken at week 4, from a patient treated with tofacitinib. These receptors were taken from a human donor with alopecia areata. Each CDR3 is given with its conserved first and last residue. The order of the fields is J gene, D gene, clone size, V gene, CDR3 protein, CDR3 DNA. D genes are given only for firm matches. Clone size is stated in some rows and not others, as once, few, many or a class when expanded.

>TRBJ2-2|TRBD2|-|TRBV9
CASNPLAGSGELFF
TGTGCCAGCAACCCACTAGCGGGGTCCGGGGAGCTGTTTTTT
>TRBJ1-1|-|-|TRBV4-3
CASSMMTLNTEAFF
TGCGCCAGCAGCATGATGACACTGAACACTGAAGCTTTCTTT
>TRBJ2-2|-|once|TRBV27
CASSTYSGELFF
TGTGCCAGCAGTACCTATTCCGGGGAGCTGTTTTTT
>TRBJ2-5|TRBD2|-|TRBV7-7
CASSLLAGTQETQYF
TGTGCTAGCAGCTTACTAGCGGGGACCCAAGAGACCCAGTACTTC
>TRBJ2-1|TRBD1|-|TRBV30
CAGQGPHYNEQFF
TGTGCCGGACAGGGGCCTCACTACAATGAGCAGTTCTTC
>TRBJ1-2|-|-|TRBV30
CAWSAGGYGYTF
TGTGCCTGGAGTGCAGGCGGCTATGGCTACACCTTC
>TRBJ2-1|-|-|TRBV6-5
CASSPTWGWDNEQFF
TGTGCCAGCAGTCCCACGTGGGGATGGGACAATGAGCAGTTCTTC
>TRBJ1-1|-|-|TRBV7-9
CASSLALNTEAFF
TGTGCCAGCAGCTTAGCGCTGAACACTGAAGCTTTCTTT
>TRBJ1-5|-|-|TRBV25-1
CASSGEGNQPQHF
TGTGCCAGCAGTGGAGAGGGCAATCAGCCCCAGCATTTT
>TRBJ1-1|-|-|TRBV29-1
CSVQSRSNTEAFF
TGCAGCGTCCAATCCAGGTCGAACACTGAAGCTTTCTTT
>TRBJ1-2|-|-|TRBV29-1
CSVEDRGWGYTF
TGCAGCGTTGAAGATCGGGGGTGGGGCTACACCTTC
>TRBJ1-2|-|-|TRBV5-1
CASSFDRNYGYTF
TGCGCCAGCAGCTTCGACAGGAACTATGGCTACACCTTC
>TRBJ1-2|-|few|TRBV30
CAWSVGGPGNYGYTF
TGTGCCTGGAGTGTGGGGGGGCCCGGAAACTATGGCTACACCTTC
>TRBJ2-1|TRBD1|-|TRBV5-1
CASSPGQGFYNEQFF
TGCGCCAGCAGCCCGGGACAGGGATTCTACAATGAGCAGTTCTTC
>TRBJ1-2|TRBD1|-|TRBV9
CASSRDREDGYTF
TGTGCCAGCAGCCGTGACAGGGAGGATGGCTACACCTTC
>TRBJ1-1|TRBD1|few|TRBV18
CASSPVTGGMTTEAFF
TGTGCCAGCTCACCAGTGACAGGGGGGATGACGACTGAAGCTTTCTTT
>TRBJ1-1|TRBD1|-|TRBV29-1
CSGSGTGTFF
TGCAGCGGATCGGGGACAGGGACTTTCTTT
>TRBJ1-5|TRBD1|-|TRBV29-1
CSVGTGINQPQHF
TGCAGCGTGGGGACAGGGATTAATCAGCCCCAGCATTTT
>TRBJ2-7|-|-|TRBV11-2
CASSFVRGSYEQYF
TGTGCCAGCAGCTTCGTAAGGGGGTCCTACGAGCAGTACTTC
>TRBJ2-3|TRBD2|-|TRBV30
CACTSGGLSTDTQYF
TGTGCCTGCACTAGCGGGGGGTTGAGCACAGATACGCAGTATTTT
>TRBJ2-7|-|-|TRBV30
CAWSPQGINYEQYF
TGTGCCTGGAGTCCGCAGGGCATTAACTACGAGCAGTACTTC
>TRBJ2-1|-|-|TRBV29-1
CSVVGGPNEQFF
TGCAGCGTTGTTGGCGGACCCAATGAGCAGTTCTTC
>TRBJ2-7|TRBD1|-|TRBV6-5
CASSYPTGTAYEQYF
TGTGCCAGCAGTTACCCGACAGGGACAGCCTACGAGCAGTACTTC
>TRBJ1-2|-|few|TRBV29-1
CSVIGLQYGYTF
TGCAGCGTGATTGGACTCCAGTATGGCTACACCTTC
>TRBJ1-5|TRBD1|-|TRBV30
CAWSTLQSRGQPQHF
TGTGCCTGGAGTACTCTACAGTCCAGGGGGCAGCCCCAGCATTTT
>TRBJ2-2|-|-|TRBV29-1
CSVETNTGELFF
TGCAGCGTTGAAACGAACACCGGGGAGCTGTTTTTT
>TRBJ1-4|-|-|TRBV25-1
CASGRDTDEKLFF
TGTGCCAGCGGCCGGGACACGGATGAAAAACTGTTTTTT
>TRBJ1-1|-|-|TRBV30
CAWSRTAPAEAFF
TGTGCCTGGAGTCGGACAGCCCCAGCCGAAGCTTTCTTT
>TRBJ2-7|-|-|TRBV11-2
CASSLEWGSYEQYF
TGTGCCAGCAGCTTAGAGTGGGGATCCTACGAGCAGTACTTC
>TRBJ2-7|TRBD1|-|TRBV15
CATRQGASYEQYF
TGTGCCACCAGACAGGGGGCAAGTTACGAGCAGTACTTC
>TRBJ2-7|TRBD1|-|TRBV5-6
CASSLVGQGRGREQYF
TGTGCCAGCAGCTTGGTGGGACAGGGCCGGGGTCGGGAGCAGTACTTC
>TRBJ2-5|TRBD1|few|TRBV29-1
CSVEIGRGSQETQYF
TGCAGCGTTGAAATAGGCAGGGGGTCCCAAGAGACCCAGTACTTC
>TRBJ2-7|-|few|TRBV7-9
CASSLRYEQYF
TGTGCCAGCAGCTTACGGTACGAGCAGTACTTC
>TRBJ2-1|TRBD2|few|TRBV5-6
CASSLSGGRYNEQFF
TGTGCCAGCAGCTTGTCGGGGGGAAGATACAATGAGCAGTTCTTC
>TRBJ2-4|-|-|TRBV30
CAWSVDNENIQYF
TGTGCCTGGAGTGTCGACAATGAAAACATTCAGTACTTC
>TRBJ2-7|-|-|TRBV27
CASSLVSGDSYEQYF
TGTGCCAGCAGTTTGGTGAGTGGAGACTCCTACGAGCAGTACTTC
>TRBJ2-5|-|-|TRBV7-2
CASSLTLQETQYF
TGTGCCAGCAGCTTAACCCTCCAAGAGACCCAGTACTTC
>TRBJ2-7|-|-|TRBV29-1
CSALGQSYEQYF
TGCAGCGCTCTGGGACAATCCTACGAGCAGTACTTC
>TRBJ1-2|-|few|TRBV5-4
CASSLTLRGDYGYTF
TGTGCCAGCAGCTTGACACTCCGTGGGGACTATGGCTACACCTTC
>TRBJ1-1|-|-|TRBV5-1
CASSVKGPNTEAFF
TGCGCCAGCAGCGTGAAAGGGCCGAACACTGAAGCTTTCTTT
>TRBJ2-7|-|-|TRBV2
CASSGDSYEQYF
TGTGCCAGCAGCGGCGACTCCTACGAGCAGTACTTC
>TRBJ2-5|-|-|TRBV5-3
CARRLEETQYF
TGTGCCAGAAGACTGGAAGAGACCCAGTACTTC
>TRBJ2-2|-|few|TRBV30
CAWMFTGELFF
TGTGCCTGGATGTTCACCGGGGAGCTGTTTTTT
>TRBJ1-2|-|-|TRBV27
CASSFARGYGYTF
TGTGCCAGCAGTTTTGCTCGGGGCTATGGCTACACCTTC
>TRBJ2-3|-|-|TRBV4-3
CASSQSSPGVSSTDTQYF
TGCGCCAGCAGCCAAAGCAGCCCGGGGGTTTCTAGCACAGATACGCAGTATTTT
>TRBJ2-1|-|-|TRBV9
CASSVDPSGTRPLSSYNEQFF
TGTGCCAGCAGCGTAGACCCCTCCGGGACTCGCCCCTTAAGCTCCTACAATGAGCAGTTCTTC
>TRBJ2-5|-|-|TRBV5-1
CASSSQETQYF
TGCGCCAGCAGCAGCCAAGAGACCCAGTACTTC
>TRBJ2-5|TRBD1|-|TRBV9
CASSPGDSQQETQYF
TGTGCCAGCAGCCCCGGGGACAGCCAACAAGAGACCCAGTACTTC
>TRBJ2-3|TRBD2|few|TRBV30
CAWSSGAGAPDTQYF
TGTGCCTGGAGTTCGGGAGCGGGGGCTCCAGATACGCAGTATTTT
>TRBJ1-1|-|-|TRBV19
CASSIKRLTEAFF
TGTGCCAGTAGTATCAAGAGGTTAACTGAAGCTTTCTTT
>TRBJ1-4|-|few|TRBV4-3
CASSQDLAGEKLFF
TGCGCCAGCAGCCAAGATCTGGCAGGCGAAAAACTGTTTTTT
>TRBJ2-6|-|-|TRBV29-1
CSVLYSGANVLTF
TGCAGCGTCCTATACTCTGGGGCCAACGTCCTGACTTTC
>TRBJ1-2|-|-|TRBV27
CASSIGTSPNYGYTF
TGTGCCAGCAGTATCGGGACGTCACCTAACTATGGCTACACCTTC
>TRBJ2-3|-|few|TRBV29-1
CSVVSETSTDTQYF
TGCAGCGTTGTTTCCGAGACGAGCACAGATACGCAGTATTTT
>TRBJ1-2|-|-|TRBV2
CASSLGPGHTF
TGTGCCAGCTCCCTCGGACCGGGACACACCTTC